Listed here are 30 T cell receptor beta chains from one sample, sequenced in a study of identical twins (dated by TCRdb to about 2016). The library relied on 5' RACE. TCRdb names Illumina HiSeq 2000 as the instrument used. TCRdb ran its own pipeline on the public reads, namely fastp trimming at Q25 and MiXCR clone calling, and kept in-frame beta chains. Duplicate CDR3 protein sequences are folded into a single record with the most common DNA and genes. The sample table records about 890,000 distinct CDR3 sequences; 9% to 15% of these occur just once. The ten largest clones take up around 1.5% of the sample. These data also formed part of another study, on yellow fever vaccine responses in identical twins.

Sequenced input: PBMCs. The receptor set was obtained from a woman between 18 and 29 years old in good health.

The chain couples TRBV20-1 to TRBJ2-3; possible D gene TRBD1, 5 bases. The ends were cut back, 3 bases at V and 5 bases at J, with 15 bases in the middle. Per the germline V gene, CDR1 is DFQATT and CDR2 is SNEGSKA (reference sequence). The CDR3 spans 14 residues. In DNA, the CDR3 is TGCAGTGCTAGCAGGGCAGGAAGGGGAGATACGCAGTATTTT. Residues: CSASRAGRGDTQYF.

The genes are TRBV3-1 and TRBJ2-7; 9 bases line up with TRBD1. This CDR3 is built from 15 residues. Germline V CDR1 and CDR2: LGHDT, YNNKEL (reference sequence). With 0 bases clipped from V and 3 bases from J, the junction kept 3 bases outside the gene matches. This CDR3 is CASSQDGTGIYEQYF. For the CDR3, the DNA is TGTGCCAGCAGCCAAGATGGGACAGGGATCTACGAGCAGTACTTC.

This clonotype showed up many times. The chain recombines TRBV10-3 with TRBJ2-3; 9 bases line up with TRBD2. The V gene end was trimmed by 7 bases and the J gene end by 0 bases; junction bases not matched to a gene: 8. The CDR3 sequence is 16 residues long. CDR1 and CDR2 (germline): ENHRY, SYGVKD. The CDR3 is CAITPRAGGSTDTQYF. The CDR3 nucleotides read TGTGCCATCACCCCGCGGGCGGGGGGGAGCACAGATACGCAGTATTTT.

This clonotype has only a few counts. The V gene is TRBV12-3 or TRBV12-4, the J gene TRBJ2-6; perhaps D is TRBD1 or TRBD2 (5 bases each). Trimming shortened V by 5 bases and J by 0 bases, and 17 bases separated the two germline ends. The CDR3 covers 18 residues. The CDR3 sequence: CASSRGLVIASGANVLTF. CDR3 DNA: TGTGCCAGCAGTCGGGGCCTTGTAATCGCCTCTGGGGCCAACGTCCTGACTTTC.

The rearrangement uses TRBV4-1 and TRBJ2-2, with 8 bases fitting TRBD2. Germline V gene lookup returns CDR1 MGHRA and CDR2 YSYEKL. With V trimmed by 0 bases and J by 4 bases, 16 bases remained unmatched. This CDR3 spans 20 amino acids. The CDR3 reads CASSQEGLAAGGSLTGELFF. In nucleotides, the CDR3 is TGCGCCAGCAGCCAAGAAGGGCTAGCGGCGGGAGGATCCCTCACCGGGGAGCTGTTTTTT.

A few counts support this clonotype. The CDR3 loop is CASSYGTSHNEQFF. CDR3 bases: TGTGCCAGCAGTTATGGGACTAGCCACAATGAGCAGTTCTTC. The genes are TRBV12-3 or TRBV12-4 and TRBJ2-1, with 9 bases lining up with TRBD2. The CDR3 covers 14 residues. V lost 4 bases, J lost 5 bases, and 3 bases stayed unmatched.

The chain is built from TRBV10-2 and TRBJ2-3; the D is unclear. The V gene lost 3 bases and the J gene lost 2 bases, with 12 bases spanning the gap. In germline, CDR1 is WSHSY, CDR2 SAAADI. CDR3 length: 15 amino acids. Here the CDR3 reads CASSDHSYDTDTQYF. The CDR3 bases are TGCGCCAGCAGTGACCATAGCTACGACACAGATACGCAGTATTTT.

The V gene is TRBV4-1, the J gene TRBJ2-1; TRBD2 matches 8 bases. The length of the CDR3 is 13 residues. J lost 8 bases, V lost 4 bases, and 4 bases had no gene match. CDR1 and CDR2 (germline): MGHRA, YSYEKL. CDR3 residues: CASSPGLEDEQFF. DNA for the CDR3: TGCGCCAGCAGCCCGGGACTAGAGGATGAGCAGTTCTTC.

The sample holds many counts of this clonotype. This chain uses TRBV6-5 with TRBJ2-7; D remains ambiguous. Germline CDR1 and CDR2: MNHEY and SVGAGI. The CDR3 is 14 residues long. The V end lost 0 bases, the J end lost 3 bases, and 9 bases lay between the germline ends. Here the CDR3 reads CASSYSKIGYEQYV. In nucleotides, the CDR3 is TGTGCCAGCAGTTACTCGAAGATCGGCTACGAGCAGTACGTC.

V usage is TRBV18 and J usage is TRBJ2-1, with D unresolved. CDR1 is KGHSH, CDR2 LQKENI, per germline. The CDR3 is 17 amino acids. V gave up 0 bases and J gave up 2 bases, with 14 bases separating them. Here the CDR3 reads CASSPPSYGRTYNEQFF. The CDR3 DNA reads TGTGCCAGCTCACCACCGTCCTACGGAAGAACCTACAATGAGCAGTTCTTC.

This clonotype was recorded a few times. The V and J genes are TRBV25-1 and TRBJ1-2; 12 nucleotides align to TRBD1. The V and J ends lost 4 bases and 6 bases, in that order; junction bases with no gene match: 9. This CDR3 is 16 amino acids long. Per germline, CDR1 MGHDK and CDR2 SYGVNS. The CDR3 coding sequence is TGTGCCAGCAGTGTTCCTGGGACAGGGGGCGTAAATGGCTACACCTTC. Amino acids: CASSVPGTGGVNGYTF.

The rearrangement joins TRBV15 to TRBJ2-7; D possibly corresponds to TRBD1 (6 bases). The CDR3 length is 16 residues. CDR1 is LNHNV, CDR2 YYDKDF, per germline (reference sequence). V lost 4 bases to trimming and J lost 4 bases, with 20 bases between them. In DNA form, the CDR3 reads TGTGCCACCAGCACCAAACTGGGGCAGGGGCTTTACGAGCAGTACTTC. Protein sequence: CATSTKLGQGLYEQYF.

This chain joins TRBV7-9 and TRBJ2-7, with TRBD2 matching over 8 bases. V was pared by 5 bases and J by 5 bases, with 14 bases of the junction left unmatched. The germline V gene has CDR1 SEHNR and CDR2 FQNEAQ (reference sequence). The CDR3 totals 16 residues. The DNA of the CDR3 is TGTGCCAGCAGCGCCCACTCCGGGACTAGTCGGGACGAGCAGTACTTC. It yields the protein CASSAHSGTSRDEQYF.

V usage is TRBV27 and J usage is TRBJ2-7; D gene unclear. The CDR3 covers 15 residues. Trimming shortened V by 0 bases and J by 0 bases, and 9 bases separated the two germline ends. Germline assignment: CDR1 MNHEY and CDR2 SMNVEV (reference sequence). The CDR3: CASSLSGPLSYEQYF. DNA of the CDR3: TGTGCCAGCAGTTTATCAGGGCCCCTCTCCTACGAGCAGTACTTC.

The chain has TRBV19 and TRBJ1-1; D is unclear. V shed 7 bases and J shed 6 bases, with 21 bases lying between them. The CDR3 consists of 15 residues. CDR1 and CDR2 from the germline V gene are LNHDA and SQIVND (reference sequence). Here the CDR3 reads CASTPLPEGLAEAFF. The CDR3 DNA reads TGTGCCAGTACTCCCTTGCCAGAAGGTCTAGCTGAAGCTTTCTTT.

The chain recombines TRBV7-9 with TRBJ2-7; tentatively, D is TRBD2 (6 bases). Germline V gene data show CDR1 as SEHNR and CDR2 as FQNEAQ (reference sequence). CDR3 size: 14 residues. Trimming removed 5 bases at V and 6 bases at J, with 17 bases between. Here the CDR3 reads CASSPETSLGEQYV. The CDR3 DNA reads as TGTGCCAGCAGCCCCGAGACTAGTCTGGGCGAGCAGTACGTC.

The CDR3 spells CASSQSTAETQYF. CDR3 nucleotide sequence: TGTGCCAGCAGCCAATCGACGGCAGAGACCCAGTACTTC. The chain joins TRBV3-1 to TRBJ2-5; D is unresolved. Germline V gene sequence: CDR1 LGHDT, CDR2 YNNKEL (reference sequence). Trimming removed 2 bases from V and 4 bases from J, with 8 bases in between. The CDR3 totals 13 residues.

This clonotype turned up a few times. The CDR3 DNA reads TGTGCCAGCCGGACAGAAGTGGGGAGTACGCAGTATTTT. Its translation is CASRTEVGSTQYF. This chain uses TRBV6-1 with TRBJ2-3; possibly TRBD1 for D (6 bases). Germline V gene lookup returns CDR1 MNHNS and CDR2 SASEGT. This CDR3 region has 13 residues. V lost 8 bases to trimming and J lost 8 bases, with 17 bases between them.

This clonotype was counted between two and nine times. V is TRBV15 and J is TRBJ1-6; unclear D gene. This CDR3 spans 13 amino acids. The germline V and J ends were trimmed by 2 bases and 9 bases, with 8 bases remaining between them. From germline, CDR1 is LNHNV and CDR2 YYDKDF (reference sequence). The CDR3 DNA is TGTGCCACCAGCAGACCATTGGGTTCACCCCTCCACTTT. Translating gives CATSRPLGSPLHF.

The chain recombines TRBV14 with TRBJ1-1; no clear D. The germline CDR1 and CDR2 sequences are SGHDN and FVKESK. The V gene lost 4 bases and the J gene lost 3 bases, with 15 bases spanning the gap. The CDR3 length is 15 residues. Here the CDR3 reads CASSRAGGRYTEAFF. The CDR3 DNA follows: TGTGCCAGCAGCCGAGCGGGAGGCCGCTACACTGAAGCTTTCTTT. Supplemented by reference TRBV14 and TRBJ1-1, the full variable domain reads EAGVTQFPSHSVIEKGQTVTLRCDPISGHDNLYWYRRVMGKEIKFLLHFVKESKQDESGMPNNRFLAERTGGTYSTLKVQPAELEDSGVYFCASSRAGGRYTEAFFGQGTRLTVV.

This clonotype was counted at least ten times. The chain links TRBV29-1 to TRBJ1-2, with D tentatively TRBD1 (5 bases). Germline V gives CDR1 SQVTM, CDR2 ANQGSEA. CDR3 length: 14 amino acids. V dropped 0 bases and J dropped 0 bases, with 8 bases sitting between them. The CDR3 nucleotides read TGCAGCGTTGAAGACCGGACACCTAACTATGGCTACACCTTC. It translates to CSVEDRTPNYGYTF. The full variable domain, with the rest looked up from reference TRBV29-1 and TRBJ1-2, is SAVISQKPSRDICQRGTSLTIQCQVDSQVTMMFWYRQQPGQSLTLIATANQGSEATYESGFVIDKFPISRPNLTFSTLTVSNMSPEDSSIYLCSVEDRTPNYGYTFGSGTRLTVV.

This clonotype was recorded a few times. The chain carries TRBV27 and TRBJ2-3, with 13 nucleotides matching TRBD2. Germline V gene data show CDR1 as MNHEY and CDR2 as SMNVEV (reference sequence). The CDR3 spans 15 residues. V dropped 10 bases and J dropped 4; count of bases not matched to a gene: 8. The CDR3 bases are TGTGCCACCACTAGCGGGGGGGCTGGGGCAGATACGCAGTATTTT. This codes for CATTSGGAGADTQYF.

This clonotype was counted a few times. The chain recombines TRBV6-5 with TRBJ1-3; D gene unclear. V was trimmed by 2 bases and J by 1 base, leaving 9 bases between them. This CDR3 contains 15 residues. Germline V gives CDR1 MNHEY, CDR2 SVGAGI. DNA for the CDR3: TGTGCCAGCAGTTACGGGGAAAGGTCTGGAAACACCATATATTTT. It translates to CASSYGERSGNTIYF.

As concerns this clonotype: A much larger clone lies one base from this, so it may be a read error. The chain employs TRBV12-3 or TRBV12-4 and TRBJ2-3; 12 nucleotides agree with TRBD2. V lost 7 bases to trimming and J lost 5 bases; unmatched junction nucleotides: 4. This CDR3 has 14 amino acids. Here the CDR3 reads CASMRLAGVDTQYF. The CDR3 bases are TGTGCCAGCATGAGACTAGCGGGGGTAGATACGCAGTATTTT.

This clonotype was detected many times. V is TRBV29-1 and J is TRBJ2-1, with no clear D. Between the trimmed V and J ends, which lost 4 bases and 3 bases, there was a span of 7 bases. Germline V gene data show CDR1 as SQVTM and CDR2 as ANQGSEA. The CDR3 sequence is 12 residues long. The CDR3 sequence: CSVVELYNEQFF. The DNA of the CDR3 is TGCAGCGTTGTAGAACTCTACAATGAGCAGTTCTTC.

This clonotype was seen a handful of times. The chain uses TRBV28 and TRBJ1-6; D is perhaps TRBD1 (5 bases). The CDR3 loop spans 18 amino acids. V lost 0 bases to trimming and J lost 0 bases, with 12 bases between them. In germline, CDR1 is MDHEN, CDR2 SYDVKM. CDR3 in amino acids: CASSLWQGSSSYNSPLHF. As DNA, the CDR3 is TGTGCCAGCAGTTTATGGCAGGGATCAAGCTCCTATAATTCACCCCTCCACTTT.

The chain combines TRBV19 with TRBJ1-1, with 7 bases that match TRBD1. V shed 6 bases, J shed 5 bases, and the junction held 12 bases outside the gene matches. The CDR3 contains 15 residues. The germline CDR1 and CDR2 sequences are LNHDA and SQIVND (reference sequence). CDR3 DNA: TGTGCCAGTAGCAAAAACAGGGGTCGGGGGACTGAAGCTTTCTTT. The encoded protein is CASSKNRGRGTEAFF.

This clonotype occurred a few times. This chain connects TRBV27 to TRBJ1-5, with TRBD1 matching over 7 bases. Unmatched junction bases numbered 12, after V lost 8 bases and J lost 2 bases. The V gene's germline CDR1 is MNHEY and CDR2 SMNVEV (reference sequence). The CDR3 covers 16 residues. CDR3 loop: CASRGATGPGNQPQHF. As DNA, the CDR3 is TGTGCCAGCCGTGGGGCGACAGGGCCGGGCAATCAGCCCCAGCATTTT.

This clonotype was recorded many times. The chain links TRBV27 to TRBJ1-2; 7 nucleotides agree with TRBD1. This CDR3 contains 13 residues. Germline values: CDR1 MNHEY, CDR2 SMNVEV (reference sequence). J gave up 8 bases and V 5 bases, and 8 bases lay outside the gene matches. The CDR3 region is CASSPPGQSGYTF. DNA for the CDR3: TGTGCCAGCAGTCCTCCGGGACAGTCCGGCTACACCTTC.

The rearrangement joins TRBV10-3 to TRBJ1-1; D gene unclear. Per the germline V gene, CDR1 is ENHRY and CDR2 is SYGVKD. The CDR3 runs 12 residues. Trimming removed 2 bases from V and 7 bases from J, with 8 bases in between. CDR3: CAISEGFGEAFF. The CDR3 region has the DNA TGTGCCATCAGTGAGGGGTTCGGTGAAGCTTTCTTT.